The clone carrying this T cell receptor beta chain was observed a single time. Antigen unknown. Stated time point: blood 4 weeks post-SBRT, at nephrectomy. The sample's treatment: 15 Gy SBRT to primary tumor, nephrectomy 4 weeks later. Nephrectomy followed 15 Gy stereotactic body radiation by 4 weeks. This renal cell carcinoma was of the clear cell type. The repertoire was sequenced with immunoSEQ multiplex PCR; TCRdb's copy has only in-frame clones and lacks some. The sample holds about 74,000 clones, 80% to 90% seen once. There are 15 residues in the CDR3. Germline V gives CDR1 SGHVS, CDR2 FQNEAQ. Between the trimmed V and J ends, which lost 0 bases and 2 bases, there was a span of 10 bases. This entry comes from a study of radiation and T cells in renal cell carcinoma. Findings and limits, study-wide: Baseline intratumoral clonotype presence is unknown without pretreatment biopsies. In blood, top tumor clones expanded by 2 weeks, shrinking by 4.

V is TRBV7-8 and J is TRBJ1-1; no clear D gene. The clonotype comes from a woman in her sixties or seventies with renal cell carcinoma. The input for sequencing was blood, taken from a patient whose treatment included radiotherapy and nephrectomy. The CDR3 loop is CASSLALAANTEAFF. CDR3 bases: TGTGCCAGCAGCTTAGCTTTGGCAGCTAACACTGAAGCTTTCTTT.